Below, one TCR beta chain is given with its context. Its specificity is unknown. UMI-labeled 5' RACE TRB cDNA libraries were prepared from the cells. For each CDR3 protein, TCRdb gives one entry from its re-call of the 5' RACE reads, without DNA. The sample has about 98,000 distinct CDR3 sequences. The data were taken from a study of CXCR3-negative and CXCR3-positive naive CD8 T cells. Study-wide findings and caveats: CXCR3-positive naive cells had more hydrophobic TRB CDR3s than CXCR3-negative naive cells.

Germline CDR1 MNHEY, CDR2 SVGAGI. The CDR3 is made up of 14 amino acids. The chain joins TRBV6-5 to TRBJ1-5; the D call of TRBD1 rests on TCRdb alone, since no DNA is present to check it. This TCR came from a human donor in good health. Some clones in this sample may be carry-over from other donors' samples. The sequenced sample was naive CXCR3+ CD8+ T cells from blood. The subset is: CD45RO-CCR7+CD27+CD95- naive CD8+ T cells expressing CXCR3 (TNR3+). This chain's CDR3 is CASSRDRFNQPQHF.